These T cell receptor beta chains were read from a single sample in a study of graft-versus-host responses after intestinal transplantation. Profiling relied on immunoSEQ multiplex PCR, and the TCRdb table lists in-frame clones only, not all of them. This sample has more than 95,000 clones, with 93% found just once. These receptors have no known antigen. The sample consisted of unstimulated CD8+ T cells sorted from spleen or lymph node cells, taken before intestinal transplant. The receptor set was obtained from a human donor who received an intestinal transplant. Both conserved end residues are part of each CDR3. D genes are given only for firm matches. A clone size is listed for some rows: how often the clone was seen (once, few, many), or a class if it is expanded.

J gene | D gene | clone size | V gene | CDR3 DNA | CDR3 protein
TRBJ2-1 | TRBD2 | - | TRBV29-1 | TGCAGCGTTGAGTCGCTAGCGGGGGACGATGAGCAGTTCTTC | CSVESLAGDDEQFF
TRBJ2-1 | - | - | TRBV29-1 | TGCAGCGTTCAGAACAATGAGCAGTTCTTC | CSVQNNEQFF
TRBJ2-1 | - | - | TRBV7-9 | TGTGCCAGCAGCTTAGAGAACAGGGTTGGGGATGAGCAGTTCTTC | CASSLENRVGDEQFF
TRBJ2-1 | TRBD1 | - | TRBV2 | TGTGCCAGTAGAGCCGGGACAGGGTTGGCAAATGAGCAGTTCTTC | CASRAGTGLANEQFF
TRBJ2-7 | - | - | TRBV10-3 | TGTGCCATCAGTGAGGGGGTGGACGAGCAGTACTTC | CAISEGVDEQYF
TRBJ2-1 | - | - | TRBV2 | TGTGCCAGCGGCCTGGGAGTCAATGAGCAGTTCTTC | CASGLGVNEQFF
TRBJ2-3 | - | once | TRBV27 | TGTGCCAGCAGTTTAGCACAGGGATCCACAGATACGCAGTATTTT | CASSLAQGSTDTQYF
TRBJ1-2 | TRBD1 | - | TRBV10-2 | TGCGCCAGCTGCCGTCTGGCCTCCGGGACAGGGGCAGATGGCTACACCTTC | CASCRLASGTGADGYTF
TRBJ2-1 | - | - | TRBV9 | TGTGCCAGCAGCGTAGAATCTTGGGGTGAGCAGTTCTTC | CASSVESWGEQFF
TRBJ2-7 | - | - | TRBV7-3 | TGTGCCAGCAGCTTAAATGTGGGGGACACCTACGAGCAGTACTTC | CASSLNVGDTYEQYF
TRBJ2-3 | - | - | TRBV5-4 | TGTGCCAGCAGGTGTGGTTCGCAGTATTTT | CASRCGSQYF
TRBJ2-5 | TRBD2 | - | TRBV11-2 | TGTGCCAGCAGCTGGACTAGCGAGACCCAGTACTTC | CASSWTSETQYF
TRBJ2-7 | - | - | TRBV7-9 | TGTGCCAGCAGCTTGGGACCGTTGGGGTACTTC | CASSLGPLGYF
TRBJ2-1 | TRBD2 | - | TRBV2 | TGTGCCAGCAGGGGCGTTTGGCGGGGGGCCGGTCGGCAGTTCTTC | CASRGVWRGAGRQFF
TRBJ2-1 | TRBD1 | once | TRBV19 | TGTGCCAGTAGTATAGAGTTGACAGGGAATGAGCAGTTCTTC | CASSIELTGNEQFF
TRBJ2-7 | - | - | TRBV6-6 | TGTGCCAGCAGTTGGGGGTACGAGCAGTACTTC | CASSWGYEQYF
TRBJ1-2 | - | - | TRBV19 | TGTGCCAGTAGTGTACCGACAGCTGGTTTCTATGGCTACACCTTC | CASSVPTAGFYGYTF
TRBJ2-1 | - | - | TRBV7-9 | TGTGCCAGCAGTCTAATATCCAATGAGCAGTTCTTC | CASSLISNEQFF
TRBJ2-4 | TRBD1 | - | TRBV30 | TGTGCCTGGAGTGTAAAGGCTAGGGGGCCAGCTCAGTACTTC | CAWSVKARGPAQYF
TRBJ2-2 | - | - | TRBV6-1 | TGTGCCAGCAGTTCCGGTAGGCCCACCGGGGAGCTGTTTTTT | CASSSGRPTGELFF
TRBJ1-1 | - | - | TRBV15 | TGTGCCACCCGGGGACCGATGAACACTGAAGCTTTCTTT | CATRGPMNTEAFF
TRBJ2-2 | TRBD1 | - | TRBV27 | TGTGCCAGCAGCGATGACAGGGCGAACACCGGGGAGCTGTTTTTT | CASSDDRANTGELFF
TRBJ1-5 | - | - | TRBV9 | TGTGCCAGCAGCGGGGGGGTGGGTCAGCCCCAGCATTTT | CASSGGVGQPQHF
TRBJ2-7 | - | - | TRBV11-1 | TGTGCCAGCAGCGCGGTCGGGCCTACTTACGAGCAGTACTTC | CASSAVGPTYEQYF
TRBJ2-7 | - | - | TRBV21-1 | TGTGCCAGCCCCCCCGGGGGTTCCTACGAGCAGTACTTC | CASPPGGSYEQYF
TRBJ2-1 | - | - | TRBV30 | TGTGCCTGGTCAATTACTTTTAATGAGCAGTTCTTC | CAWSITFNEQFF
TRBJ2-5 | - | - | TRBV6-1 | TGTGCCAGCAGTGAGGGGCAGATCCAAGAGACCCAGTACTTC | CASSEGQIQETQYF
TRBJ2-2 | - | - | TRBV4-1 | TGCGCCAGCAGCCAAGCCATGAGCACCGGGGAGCTGTTTTTT | CASSQAMSTGELFF
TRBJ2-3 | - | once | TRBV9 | TGTGCCAGCAGCGTGGATGGGGGAGATACGCAGTATTTT | CASSVDGGDTQYF
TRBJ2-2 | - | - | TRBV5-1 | TGCGCCAGCAGGGAGGACCCCCCCGGGGAGCTGTTTTTT | CASREDPPGELFF
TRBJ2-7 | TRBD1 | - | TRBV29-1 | TGCAGCGTTGACCTTGGGACAGTTAACGAGCAGTACTTC | CSVDLGTVNEQYF
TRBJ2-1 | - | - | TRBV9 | TGTGCCAGCAGCGTAGAACTATCGTCCAATGAGCAGTTCTTC | CASSVELSSNEQFF
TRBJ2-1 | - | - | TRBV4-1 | TGCGCCAGCAGCCAAGTTGATACCGTTGGCAATGAGCAGTTCTTC | CASSQVDTVGNEQFF
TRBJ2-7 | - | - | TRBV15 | TGTGCCACCAGCTGGCTTCAGGGTTACGAGCAGTACTTC | CATSWLQGYEQYF
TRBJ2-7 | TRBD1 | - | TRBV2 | TGTGCCAGCAGTGAGGGGACAGGGGGAAACTCCTACGAGCAGTACTTC | CASSEGTGGNSYEQYF
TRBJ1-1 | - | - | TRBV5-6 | TGTGCCAGCAGCTTCTCAGGGTTCACTGAAGCTTTCTTT | CASSFSGFTEAFF
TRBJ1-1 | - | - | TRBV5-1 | TGCGCCAGCAGACGACGCCTCAGGCTACTCATGAACACTGAAGCTTTCTTT | CASRRRLRLLMNTEAFF
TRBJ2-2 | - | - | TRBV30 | TGTGCCTGGAACAACCCCTCGCGGGGGCAGGTCGGGGAGCTGTTTTTT | CAWNNPSRGQVGELFF
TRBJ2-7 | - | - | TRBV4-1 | TGCGCCAGCAGCCAAGAGCCGGCCCCCTACGAGCAGTACTTC | CASSQEPAPYEQYF
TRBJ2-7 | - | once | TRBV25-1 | TGTGCCAGCAGTGACTTGGCAGGGCGCAACGAGCAGTACTTC | CASSDLAGRNEQYF
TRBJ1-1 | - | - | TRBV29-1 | TGCAGCGTCCTTATTCGGACTGAAGCTTTCTTT | CSVLIRTEAFF